Below, 17 T cell receptor beta chains from the same sample are listed, as sequenced in a study of shared clonotypes between healthy human individuals. Profiled with immunoSEQ multiplex PCR; TCRdb holds only in-frame clones, not every one. This sample has around 480,000 clones; about 80% occur once, and the top ten carry 9.5% to 15%. The sequenced sample consisted of PBMCs. Receptors were obtained from a woman aged 35 to 49 in good health. Some clones in this sample may be carry-over from other donors' samples.

The gene calls are TRBV4-1 and TRBJ2-5; TRBD1 agrees at 9 bases. Germline values: CDR1 MGHRA, CDR2 YSYEKL. CDR3 length: 13 amino acids. Unmatched junction bases numbered 2, after V lost 5 bases and J lost 4 bases. CDR3 in amino acids: CASSMGQGETQYF. Written as DNA, the CDR3 is TGCGCCAGCAGCATGGGACAGGGAGAGACCCAGTACTTC.

The genes are TRBV28 and TRBJ2-7; perhaps TRBD1 as D (6 bases). Trimming cost V 6 bases and J 0 bases, with 15 bases left between them. The CDR3 contains 15 residues. Germline CDR1 reads MDHEN; CDR2 reads SYDVKM. The CDR3 here is CASSLFDRSSYEQYF. The CDR3 nucleotides read TGTGCCAGCAGCCTCTTCGACAGGAGCTCCTACGAGCAGTACTTC.

The CDR3 DNA reads TGTGCCAGCAGCCACTCATTACCTAGCGGACGGCTGGACGAGCAGTACTTC. Protein product: CASSHSLPSGRLDEQYF. The chain employs TRBV4-2 and TRBJ2-7; TRBD2 agrees at 7 bases. CDR3 length equals 17 residues. Germline CDR1 and CDR2: LGHNA and YNFKEQ. V lost 3 bases and J lost 5; bases outside the gene matches: 16.

In its sample, this clone was seen once. The genes are TRBV5-1 and TRBJ2-7; tentatively, D is TRBD1 or TRBD2 (5 bases each). This CDR3 has 17 amino acids. Per the germline V gene, CDR1 is SGHRS and CDR2 is YFSETQ. V lost 3 bases to trimming and J lost 1 base, with 20 bases between them. CDR3 DNA: TGCGCCAGCAGCTGGAGTAATCGCCGGGACCTTTCCTACGAGCAGTACTTC. Protein: CASSWSNRRDLSYEQYF.

CDR3: CASSRNLPGQGSEGYTF. In DNA form, the CDR3 reads TGTGCCAGTAGTCGAAACCTTCCGGGACAGGGGTCGGAAGGCTACACCTTC. The chain joins TRBV19 to TRBJ1-2; 10 bases agree with TRBD1. The V and J ends lost 5 bases and 8 bases, in that order; junction bases with no gene match: 17. CDR3 length: 17 amino acids. The germline V gene has CDR1 LNHDA and CDR2 SQIVND (reference sequence).

The CDR3 DNA sequence: TGTGCCAGCAGCTCGAGGACTAGCGGGAGTTGGGAGACCCAGTACTTC. It codes for CASSSRTSGSWETQYF. The V gene is TRBV7-8, the J gene TRBJ2-5; 13 bases line up with TRBD2. The CDR3 contains 16 residues. J was trimmed by 5 bases and V by 4 bases; bases with no gene match: 7. CDR1 SGHVS and CDR2 FQNEAQ come from the germline V gene.

Concerning this clone itself: Mismatch with germline at one junction end may stem from a read error. The chain carries TRBV2 and TRBJ2-5, with 15 bases fitting TRBD2. The germline V gene encodes CDR1 SNHLY and CDR2 FYNNEI. This CDR3 spans 14 amino acids. CDR3 in DNA: TGTGTCAGCAGCTATGGGACTAGCGGGAGGCCGGAGTACTTC. Protein sequence: CVSSYGTSGRPEYF.

This sequence joins TRBV7-3 and TRBJ2-4; tentatively, D is TRBD2 (5 bases). V was trimmed by 4 bases and J by 0 bases, leaving 10 bases between them. The length of the CDR3 is 15 residues. Germline values: CDR1 SGHTA, CDR2 FQGTGA. CDR3 bases: TGTGCCAGCAGCTGGATCGGACTAGCCAAAAACATTCAGTACTTC. Translation gives CASSWIGLAKNIQYF.

The V gene is TRBV6-5, the J gene TRBJ2-1; either TRBD1 or TRBD2 may fit D (5 bases each). Trimming removed 2 bases at V and 9 bases at J, with 8 bases between. This CDR3 has 12 residues. Per germline, CDR1 MNHEY and CDR2 SVGAGI. CDR3 sequence (DNA): TGTGCCAGCAGTTACGACGGGACTGAGCAGTTCTTC. Translation gives CASSYDGTEQFF.

The CDR3 spells CASSLEGRVLGGYTF. The DNA of the CDR3 is TGCGCCAGCAGCCTCGAGGGCAGGGTGCTGGGAGGCTACACCTTC. The chain is built from TRBV5-1 and TRBJ1-2, with a weak D call TRBD1 (5 bases). V lost 4 bases and J 8 bases, leaving 21 bases between the germline ends. The germline CDR1 and CDR2 sequences are SGHRS and YFSETQ. The CDR3 covers 15 residues.

The CDR3 coding sequence is TGTGCCAGCAGCTCAGACAGGTTGTCCTACGAGCAGTACTTC. Translating gives CASSSDRLSYEQYF. The genes are TRBV11-2 and TRBJ2-7; D may be TRBD1 (6 bases). This CDR3 spans 14 amino acids. CDR1 is SGHAT and CDR2 is FQNNGV in the germline V gene. Between the trimmed V and J ends, which lost 4 bases and 1 base, there was a span of 11 bases.

This clone was seen once. V is TRBV9 and J is TRBJ1-4, with TRBD1 as a possible D gene (6 bases). The CDR3 consists of 17 residues. Trimming stripped 0 bases from V and 0 bases from J, with 12 bases between. Looked up from germline, CDR1 is SGDLS and CDR2 is YYNGEE. In DNA, the CDR3 is TGTGCCAGCAGCGTAGCCTCGGGGGGCCCAACTAATGAAAAACTGTTTTTT. Translated, it gives CASSVASGGPTNEKLFF.

The chain employs TRBV12-5 and TRBJ2-5; possible D gene TRBD1, 6 bases. The germline V gene encodes CDR1 LGHNT and CDR2 FRNRAP. Deletions cut 9 bases from V and 5 bases from J, with 19 bases between. This CDR3 comprises 14 residues. CDR3 amino acids: CASARDTPEETQYF. The CDR3 DNA reads as TGTGCTAGCGCCCGGGACACCCCCGAGGAGACCCAGTACTTC.

The chain links TRBV28 to TRBJ2-2; weak D call: TRBD1 (5 bases). Germline CDR1 and CDR2: MDHEN and SYDVKM. V dropped 4 bases and J dropped 6 bases, with 6 bases sitting between them. This CDR3 is built from 12 residues. DNA of the CDR3: TGTGCCAGCAGTTCAGGGTCCGGGGAGCTGTTTTTT. It translates to CASSSGSGELFF.

Worth noting for this clone: Within the sample, other DNA sequences also encode this same CDR3. V gene TRBV11-2 combines with J gene TRBJ2-1; 10 positions agree with TRBD2. Germline lookup yields CDR1 SGHAT and CDR2 FQNNGV. V shed 6 bases, J shed 4 bases, and the junction held 6 bases outside the gene matches. This CDR3 has 15 residues. CDR3 amino acids: CASSPGTSAYNEQFF. CDR3 bases: TGTGCCAGCAGTCCCGGGACTAGCGCTTACAATGAGCAGTTCTTC. Complete variable domain (other parts from reference TRBV11-2 and TRBJ2-1): EAGVAQSPRYKIIEKRQSVAFWCNPISGHATLYWYQQILGQGPKLLIQFQNNGVVDDSQLPKDRFSAERLKGVDSTLKIQPAKLEDSAVYLCASSPGTSAYNEQFFGPGTRLTVL.

The CDR3 sequence: CASSTRTGGTYEQYF. In DNA form, the CDR3 reads TGTGCCAGTAGTACCAGGACAGGAGGAACCTACGAGCAGTACTTC. The chain has TRBV19 and TRBJ2-7, with 7 nucleotides matching TRBD1. Germline V CDR1 and CDR2: LNHDA, SQIVND (reference sequence). This CDR3 has 15 amino acids. The V segment lost 4 bases and the J segment 2 bases; nucleotides outside the gene matches: 8.

The count of this clone is one. This chain uses TRBV11-2 with TRBJ2-1; no clear D gene. Germline loops: CDR1 SGHAT, CDR2 FQNNGV. The CDR3 is 13 residues long. With 0 bases removed from V and 5 bases from J, the gap between germline ends came to 5 bases. The CDR3 coding sequence is TGTGCCAGCAGCTTAGATCAGAACAATGAGCAGTTCTTC. Translating it yields CASSLDQNNEQFF.